Each of the 3 T cell receptor beta chains below was sequenced from the same sample in a study of OX40 agonist ivuxolimab in advanced cancers. Sequenced by immunoSEQ multiplex PCR; TCRdb stores in-frame clones only, minus some. This table holds roughly 66,000 clones, approximately 85% found once. The sequencing used CD4+ or CD8+ T cells sorted from blood, collected in a trial of the OX40 agonist ivuxolimab. The receptors were sampled from an adult with an advanced solid tumor such as melanoma, head and neck, liver or kidney cancer.

The CDR3 nucleotides are TGTGCCAGCTCACCACCGGGGGCGGGCGAGCAGTACTTC. It encodes CASSPPGAGEQYF. The rearrangement uses TRBV18 and TRBJ2-7; possibly TRBD1 for D (6 bases). The germline V and J ends were trimmed by 0 bases and 6 bases, with 9 bases remaining between them. The CDR3 has 13 residues. Germline assignment: CDR1 KGHSH and CDR2 LQKENI.

The chain has TRBV6-6 and TRBJ1-2, with 8 bases aligning to TRBD1. Germline assignment: CDR1 MNHNY and CDR2 SVGAGI (reference sequence). The CDR3 consists of 13 residues. V was clipped by 4 bases and J by 4 bases; unmatched bases: 2. The CDR3 sequence: CASSSGQGYGYTF. In nucleotides, the CDR3 is TGTGCCAGCAGTTCTGGACAGGGCTATGGCTACACCTTC.

The V and J genes are TRBV5-6 and TRBJ2-5, with D possibly matching TRBD1 (5 bases). Trimming cost V 4 bases and J 2 bases, with 12 bases left between them. This CDR3 has 14 amino acids. The germline V gene encodes CDR1 SGHDT and CDR2 YYEEEE. CDR3 bases: TGTGCCAGCAGCGGCACAGGCCTACAAGAGACCCAGTACTTC. It is translated as CASSGTGLQETQYF.